This T cell receptor beta chain originates from a study of shared clonotypes between healthy human individuals. Germline CDR1 reads MDHEN; CDR2 reads SYDVKM. This CDR3 region has 16 residues. The V and J ends lost 4 bases and 5 bases respectively, with 20 bases between them. Libraries were prepared by immunoSEQ multiplex PCR; TCRdb keeps only in-frame clonotypes and omits some of them. The table lists some 2,100,000 clones, more than 85% of them singletons. Naive CD8 cells comprised CD45RO-negative, CCR7-positively selected cells, excluding terminally differentiated effector memory CD45RA+ cells. The chain carries TRBV28 and TRBJ2-5; TRBD2 is a possible D gene (5 bases). The sample was naive CD8+ T cells from PBMCs. The sequence was collected from a young man in good health. Some clones in this sample may be carry-over from other donors' samples. The CDR3 region has the DNA TGTGCCAGCAGTTCCGACCCGAGAGGTTGGGAGGAGACCCAGTACTTC. It translates to CASSSDPRGWEETQYF.